This TCR beta chain was sequenced in a study of vaccination and CD4 T cells after COVID-19. As for the study in general: Two Hispanic individuals were among six male and four female convalescent patients. Findings of the study overall: Nearly all convalescent vaccine-specific clones, 304 of 307, recognized only SARS-CoV-2 spike.

Comments on this clonotype: The target antigen is unknown.

Sequenced with the Oncomine TCR Beta short-read assay was DNA taken from cultured CD4+ T cells. TCRdb redid the calling of the PCR reads with MiXCR, one entry per CDR3 protein. This table holds about 2,300 distinct CDR3 sequences, over 20% found once. The sample's treatment: approximately nine-day PBMC culture with coronavirus spike peptide pools or control peptides (ViraFEST assay). The unexposed donor's CD4+ T cells were collected before the COVID-19 pandemic (2011-2018). Germline V lookup: CDR1 MNHEY, CDR2 SVGEGT. Trimming cost V 5 bases and J 13 bases; bases outside gene matches: 7. The CDR3 has 12 residues.

The chain is built from TRBV6-2 or TRBV6-3 and TRBJ2-5, with 10 bases that match TRBD2. This receptor was obtained from a human donor in good health. Sequencing input: CD4+ T cells from blood, cultured in vitro. The CDR3 region is CASSTQRGGVYF. The CDR3 nucleotides read TGTGCCAGCAGTACCCAGCGGGGGGGCGTGTACTTC.